The following is a T cell receptor beta chain sequence with its context. Profiled with immunoSEQ multiplex PCR; TCRdb holds only in-frame clones, not every one. Of hundreds of thousands of clones listed, more than 75% are singletons. The sample belongs to a study of cytomegalovirus exposure and HLA in healthy donors. Germline lookup yields CDR1 LNHDA and CDR2 SQIVND (reference sequence). The CDR3 totals 15 residues. With V trimmed by 4 bases and J by 6 bases, 10 bases remained unmatched. Input material: PBMCs. V and J are TRBV19 and TRBJ2-7; the match to TRBD1 covers 9 bases. The source is a woman younger than 35 in good health and CMV-seropositive. The CDR3 protein is CASSTRTGALGEQYF. The CDR3 nucleotides read TGTGCCAGTAGTACCCGGACAGGGGCTCTAGGCGAGCAGTACTTC.